One sample yielded the 26 T cell receptor beta chains listed below, sequenced in a study of Ad26.COV2.S vaccination and SARS-CoV-2 variants. Clones were read by immunoSEQ multiplex PCR, and TCRdb kept only the in-frame ones, dropping some. The sample yields approximately 350,000 clones, 80% to 90% seen once. The treatment is: some 19 received Ad26.COV2.S at low or high dose, single or two shots; 5 received placebo; per-sample allocation not given. Sampling was performed 63 days after the first vaccine or placebo injection. Sequences were derived from peripheral blood, sampled in a trial of Ad26.COV2.S vaccine versus placebo. All receptors derive from a person aged 18-65 years who received the Ad26.COV2.S COVID-19 vaccine or a placebo.

This sequence joins TRBV9 and TRBJ1-4; D unclear. This CDR3 contains 9 residues. Germline V CDR1 and CDR2: SGDLS, YYNGEE. The chain's CDR3 is CPSFEKLFF. The CDR3 coding sequence is TGTCCCTCTTTTGAAAAACTGTTTTTT.

V is TRBV24-1 and J is TRBJ2-2; 7 bases match TRBD1. The CDR3 totals 13 residues. V lost 10 bases to trimming and J lost 4 bases; unmatched junction nucleotides: 5. From germline, CDR1 is KGHDR and CDR2 SFDVKD. The CDR3 nucleotides are TGTGCCACACGGACAGGCGGCACCGGGGAGCTGTTTTTT. Protein product: CATRTGGTGELFF.

The rearrangement uses TRBV2 and TRBJ2-7; the D gene is possibly TRBD2 (5 bases). Germline CDR1 SNHLY, CDR2 FYNNEI. Trimming stripped 6 bases from V and 7 bases from J, with 13 bases between. The CDR3 contains 12 residues. The CDR3 protein is CASRILGGEQYF. The CDR3 nucleotides are TGTGCCAGCAGGATACTAGGCGGGGAGCAGTACTTC.

The chain carries TRBV3-1 (or the pseudogene TRBV3-2) and TRBJ2-3; D gene unclear. This CDR3 has 12 amino acids. V was trimmed by 1 base and J by 10 bases, leaving 9 bases between them. The germline V gene encodes CDR1 LGHDT and CDR2 YNNKEL (reference sequence). CDR3 coding DNA: TGTGCCAGCAGCCAAGTGTTTCAGGCGCAGTATTTT. Translating it yields CASSQVFQAQYF.

In this sample, this clone turned up many times. The V and J genes are TRBV18 and TRBJ1-1; D is perhaps TRBD1 (5 bases). CDR3 length: 15 residues. V shed 4 bases and J shed 4 bases, with 16 bases lying between them. CDR1 and CDR2 from the germline V gene are KGHSH and LQKENI. The CDR3 coding sequence is TGTGCCAGCTCACTCCAGCCCCAGGGTTCCACTGAAGCTTTCTTT. Its protein product is CASSLQPQGSTEAFF.

A single count supports this clone. The J gene is TRBJ1-3, the V gene TRBV28, with D maybe TRBD1 (6 bases). The CDR3 extends over 15 amino acids. V was shortened by 5 bases and J by 2 bases, with 13 bases between the two germline ends. CDR1 and CDR2 from the germline V gene are MDHEN and SYDVKM. The CDR3 protein is CASSEGGSTGNTIYF. DNA for the CDR3: TGTGCCAGCAGTGAAGGGGGGTCGACTGGAAACACCATATATTTT.

This chain uses TRBV11-1 with TRBJ1-1, with D unresolved. V shed 2 bases and J shed 1 base, with 5 bases lying between them. Germline V gene lookup returns CDR1 SGHAT and CDR2 FQDESV (reference sequence). CDR3 size: 13 residues. CDR3 bases: TGTGCCAGCAGCTTACAAAGGAACACTGAAGCTTTCTTT. It codes for CASSLQRNTEAFF.

On this clone itself: The junction departs from germline at one end; a sequencing error may be responsible. V and J are TRBV2 and TRBJ1-3, with 7 nucleotides matching TRBD1. The germline CDR1 and CDR2 sequences are SNHLY and FYNNEI. CDR3 length: 15 amino acids. The CDR3 DNA reads as TGTGCCAGCAGGGAAGGGGGCGCGCGGGGAAACACCATATATTTT. This codes for CASREGGARGNTIYF.

With respect to this clone: The same CDR3 is also encoded by other DNA sequences in this sample. The J gene is TRBJ2-1, the V gene TRBV9; D unclear. Germline V gene data show CDR1 as SGDLS and CDR2 as YYNGEE. The CDR3 runs 17 residues. Trimming removed 0 bases at V and 0 bases at J, with 13 bases between. In nucleotides, the CDR3 is TGTGCCAGCAGCGTAGCTGGAAATTCGCTCTCCTACAATGAGCAGTTCTTC. This gives the protein CASSVAGNSLSYNEQFF.

The V call is TRBV5-1, the J call TRBJ2-3; D is ambiguous. CDR1 and CDR2 (germline): SGHRS, YFSETQ. Trimming shortened V by 0 bases and J by 3 bases, and 5 bases separated the two germline ends. CDR3 length: 13 residues. The DNA for the CDR3 is TGCGCCAGCAGCTTGGGCTTAACAGATACGCAGTATTTT. Its translation is CASSLGLTDTQYF.

The chain combines TRBV7-9 with TRBJ2-5; unclear D gene. In germline, CDR1 is SEHNR, CDR2 FQNEAQ (reference sequence). V was pared by 5 bases and J by 5 bases, with 12 bases between. The CDR3 runs 13 residues. The CDR3 loop is CASSPNPRETQYF. In nucleotides, the CDR3 is TGTGCCAGCAGCCCCAACCCCCGGGAGACCCAGTACTTC.

This clone was found once. The chain recombines TRBV7-8 with TRBJ2-7; no definite D call. Trimming took 5 bases from V and 5 from J, leaving 16 bases between them. Per the germline V gene, CDR1 is SGHVS and CDR2 is FQNEAQ. The CDR3 length is 14 residues. The CDR3, as DNA: TGTGCCAGCAGCGTAACCCTTGGGGTAAACGAGCAGTACTTC. Protein: CASSVTLGVNEQYF.

The chain combines TRBV5-4 with TRBJ2-2; D unclear. The CDR3 spans 13 residues. V was pared by 1 base and J by 4 bases, with 5 bases between. Per the germline V gene, CDR1 is SGHNT and CDR2 is YYREEE (reference sequence). The CDR3 DNA sequence: TGTGCCAGCAGCTTGCGGCTCACCGGGGAGCTGTTTTTT. Its protein is CASSLRLTGELFF.

The chain combines TRBV6-5 with TRBJ1-1; tentatively, D is TRBD1 (6 bases). The CDR3 covers 12 residues. Per the germline V gene, CDR1 is MNHEY and CDR2 is SVGAGI. Deletions cut 0 bases from V and 11 bases from J, with 10 bases between. The CDR3 DNA reads as TGTGCCAGCAGTTACTCGGGGGGCTTCGCTTTCTTT. Residues: CASSYSGGFAFF.

This clone was counted once. This chain uses TRBV2 with TRBJ2-1; perhaps TRBD1 as D (5 bases). In germline, CDR1 is SNHLY, CDR2 FYNNEI. The CDR3 runs to 15 residues. V gave up 4 bases and J gave up 5 bases, with 15 bases separating them. In DNA, the CDR3 is TGTGCCAGCAGTGCCAGGGTTTCAGTCAACAATGAGCAGTTCTTC. It translates to CASSARVSVNNEQFF. Filled out from reference TRBV2 and TRBJ2-1, the complete variable domain reads EPEVTQTPSHQVTQMGQEVILRCVPISNHLYFYWYRQILGQKVEFLVSFYNNEISEKSEIFDDQFSVERPDGSNFTLKIRSTKLEDSAMYFCASSARVSVNNEQFFGPGTRLTVL.

J is TRBJ1-3 and V is TRBV5-1; D gene ambiguous. Trimming shortened V by 2 bases and J by 8 bases, and 14 bases separated the two germline ends. CDR1 and CDR2 (germline): SGHRS, YFSETQ. The CDR3 length is 14 residues. The DNA for the CDR3 is TGCGCCAGCAGCTTCGGCTGGCAGGAAGACACCATATATTTT. Its protein is CASSFGWQEDTIYF. Complete variable domain (other parts from reference TRBV5-1 and TRBJ1-3): KAGVTQTPRYLIKTRGQQVTLSCSPISGHRSVSWYQQTPGQGLQFLFEYFSETQRNKGNFPGRFSGRQFSNSRSEMNVSTLELGDSALYLCASSFGWQEDTIYFGEGSWLTVV.

The V gene is TRBV20-1, the J gene TRBJ1-2; TRBD1 is a possible D gene (6 bases). There are 11 residues in the CDR3. The V and J ends lost 6 bases and 5 bases respectively, with 10 bases between them. From germline, CDR1 is DFQATT and CDR2 SNEGSKA (reference sequence). This chain's CDR3 is CSAHREYGYTF. DNA for the CDR3: TGCAGTGCCCACAGGGAATATGGCTACACCTTC.

CDR3 region: CASKGQPYGYTF. The CDR3 region has the DNA TGTGCCAGCAAGGGGCAGCCCTATGGCTACACCTTC. The chain is built from TRBV27 and TRBJ1-2; a weak D match, TRBD1 (5 bases). Germline V CDR1 and CDR2: MNHEY, SMNVEV (reference sequence). V lost 7 bases and J 4 bases, leaving 10 bases between the germline ends. This CDR3 comprises 12 residues.

The chain employs TRBV2 and TRBJ1-4, with D unresolved. In germline, CDR1 is SNHLY, CDR2 FYNNEI. This CDR3 has 14 amino acids. The V end lost 5 bases, the J end lost 7 bases, and 14 bases lay between the germline ends. CDR3 sequence reads: CASSNYGDGEKLFF. CDR3 in DNA: TGTGCCAGCAGTAACTATGGCGACGGTGAAAAACTGTTTTTT.

A single count supports this clone. The V and J genes are TRBV9 and TRBJ1-4, with 9 bases aligning to TRBD1. The CDR3 sequence is 16 residues long. In germline, CDR1 is SGDLS, CDR2 YYNGEE. Germline trimming cut 0 bases from V and 0 bases from J; bases unmatched to any gene: 0. The CDR3 DNA reads as TGTGCCAGCAGCGTAGGGACAGGGGCAACTAATGAAAAACTGTTTTTT. Encoded protein: CASSVGTGATNEKLFF.

J is TRBJ2-3 and V is TRBV7-9; 7 positions match TRBD2. V was clipped by 2 bases and J by 2 bases; unmatched bases: 7. Germline values: CDR1 SEHNR, CDR2 FQNEAQ (reference sequence). The CDR3 consists of 16 residues. In nucleotides, the CDR3 is TGTGCCAGCAGCTTATCGCTAGCGGTTAACACAGATACGCAGTATTTT. Its translation is CASSLSLAVNTDTQYF.

This chain links TRBV14 with TRBJ2-1, with TRBD2 matching over 11 bases. This CDR3 has 17 residues. From germline, CDR1 is SGHDN and CDR2 FVKESK. Trimming at V came to 2 bases and at J to 5 bases, leaving 8 bases not matched to a gene. CDR3 in amino acids: CASSQTTGLAANNEQFF. In DNA form, the CDR3 reads TGTGCCAGCAGCCAAACTACGGGACTAGCGGCTAACAATGAGCAGTTCTTC.

V and J are TRBV7-2 and TRBJ2-7, with 13 nucleotides matching TRBD2. Germline V gene sequence: CDR1 SGHTA, CDR2 FQGNSA. This CDR3 contains 15 residues. The V and J ends lost 5 bases and 4 bases, in that order; junction bases with no gene match: 5. Here the CDR3 DNA reads TGTGCCAGCAGCCCCGGACTAGCGGGGGTATACGAGCAGTACTTC. It yields the protein CASSPGLAGVYEQYF.

The rearrangement links TRBV29-1 to TRBJ2-1; TRBD2 matches 10 bases. V shed 7 bases, J shed 6 bases, and the junction held 6 bases outside the gene matches. Germline V gene sequence: CDR1 SQVTM, CDR2 ANQGSEA. This CDR3 is 13 amino acids long. The CDR3 sequence: CSAGLAVRNEQFF. CDR3 DNA: TGCAGCGCTGGACTAGCGGTGCGCAATGAGCAGTTCTTC.

The chain employs TRBV11-1 and TRBJ1-2; no clear D gene. The CDR3 is made up of 12 amino acids. V dropped 5 bases and J dropped 5 bases, with 9 bases sitting between them. The germline V gene has CDR1 SGHAT and CDR2 FQDESV (reference sequence). This CDR3 is CASSGQDYGYTF. DNA of the CDR3: TGTGCCAGCAGCGGCCAGGATTATGGCTACACCTTC.

This CDR3 is CASSVVGGISSYNEQFF. CDR3 DNA sequence: TGTGCCAGCAGCGTAGTGGGCGGGATTAGCTCCTACAATGAGCAGTTCTTC. This sequence joins TRBV9 and TRBJ2-1; D may be TRBD2 (6 bases). CDR3 length equals 17 residues. Germline CDR1 is SGDLS and CDR2 is YYNGEE. Between the trimmed V and J ends, which lost 0 bases and 0 bases, there was a span of 13 bases.